Reported below is one T cell receptor (beta chain). Some clones are missing from TCRdb's copy, which holds only in-frame ones; the method was immunoSEQ multiplex PCR. This sample has around 4,200 clones, with more than 65% found just once. These data originate in a study of lymphopenia after photon versus proton radiotherapy. The material was peripheral blood, obtained from a patient treated with proton-based radiotherapy. This receptor was obtained from an older man with esophageal cancer.

Written as DNA, the CDR3 is TGTGCCAGCAGTCTCCCCGCGGGCAGGGGGGTGTACGAGCAGTACTTC. Translating it yields CASSLPAGRGVYEQYF. The chain is built from TRBV28 and TRBJ2-7, with D tentatively TRBD1 (7 bases). Trimming pared 5 bases from V and 4 bases from J, leaving 21 bases between. This CDR3 contains 16 residues. Per the germline V gene, CDR1 is MDHEN and CDR2 is SYDVKM.